This TCR beta chain was identified during a study of shared clonotypes between healthy human individuals (dated by TCRdb to the early 2020s). With regard to the full study: A few men and a couple of women, aged 18 to 49 years, made up the cohort. Between about 0.85 and 9.5 billion PBMCs per donor were obtained by leukapheresis. To increase sequencing depth and limit assay-specific biases, TCR repertoire library preparation and sequencing were carried out by different laboratories using diverse techniques. The study deeply sequenced blood TCR repertoires of about 5 healthy adults to estimate repertoire size and the extent of clonotype sharing between individuals. Points the paper makes about the study in general: Sampling was limited to blood, and TCR repertoires in tissue likely differ from TCR repertoires in blood. Because the study included only a small number of donors, the genetic and exposure-history diversity represented was limited. Based on pairwise subsampling, the degree of clonotype sharing among donors was expected to be affected by sequencing depth.

Concerning this clone: The antigen it recognizes is unknown. Within one base of it there is no much larger clone, and no base qualities were kept.

The donors were healthy, HIV-negative adults with no recently reported acute infections or vaccinations. Only Caucasian adults living in Nashville, Tennessee, USA were represented among the donors. In the unsorted samples, 85 million to 100 million PBMCs were counted, and genomic DNA was extracted using the QIAamp DNA Blood Mini kit. Blood was obtained by leukapheresis, after which PBMCs were separated by Ficoll-Histopaque density gradient centrifugation and cryopreserved in liquid nitrogen vapor phase. Using the deep immunoSEQ assay, TCR CDR3 regions were amplified from genomic DNA by multiplex PCR. Extracted genomic DNA from each cell subset was distributed evenly across all wells of several immunoSEQ 96-well plates, and each plate was treated as a replicate. For unsorted PBMC, 300 to 350 ng genomic DNA, equal to approximately 30,000 T cell genomes, was loaded into each replicate PCR. Genomic DNA from unsorted PBMC was sequenced over ten immunoSEQ deep assay plates. Purified libraries were measured with a Qubit 3.0 fluorometer, size-checked on a Bioanalyzer 2100, and measured again with the KAPA Library Quantification kit. Each immunoSEQ 96-well plate was sequenced on its own single-read 150-cycle Illumina NextSeq 550 flow cell. The study's own analysis went as follows. Because only junctional sequences without quality scores were contained in the immunoSEQ output, filtering matching that applied to full-length reads could not be performed. To assign V/J genes and CDR3, sequences were annotated using PyIR, a Python wrapper for IgBLAST v1.9, with IMGT germline references. Reads with weak V/J assignments (E-value above 1e-6), missing CDR3, stop codons, out-of-frame junctions, or ambiguous translated residues were removed. V3J clonotypes were defined by identical inferred V gene, J gene, and CDR3 amino acid sequence. Percentage overlap between repertoires was computed as shared unique clonotypes divided by the size of the smaller repertoire. Repertoire richness was assessed with RTK rarefaction, the Chao1 estimator, and Recon v2.1 estimates of unobserved clonotypes. This is the immuneACCESS table as TCRdb keeps it, with only in-frame sequences that have V and J called. A part of the clones is gone; compared with another copy, unresolved V genes explain less than half, and the rest is unexplained. That table gives V, J and clone size, and the DNA gave D and trimming. The sample includes about 490,000 clones, with about 79% observed a single time. The leading ten clones occupy 10% to 15% of the sample.

Trimming leaves V shorter by 3 bases and J shorter by 2 bases, with the junction holding 5 bases beyond the gene matches. The CDR3 starts with the cysteine, ends with the phenylalanine, and has 15 residues. The sequence is cut down to CDR3 DNA, 45 bases in frame from base 1. According to the germline V gene, CDR1 reads SGHVS and CDR2 reads FNYEAQ. The chain is made from TRBV7-6 and TRBJ2-3, and 7 bases in between align with TRBD2. The TCR comes from a woman aged 35 to 49 in good health. Some clones in this sample may be carry-over from other donors' samples. Sequenced material: PBMCs. The CDR3 region reads CASSLASGHTDTQYF. The sequence in DNA is TGTGCCAGCAGCTTGGCTAGCGGCCACACAGATACGCAGTATTTT.